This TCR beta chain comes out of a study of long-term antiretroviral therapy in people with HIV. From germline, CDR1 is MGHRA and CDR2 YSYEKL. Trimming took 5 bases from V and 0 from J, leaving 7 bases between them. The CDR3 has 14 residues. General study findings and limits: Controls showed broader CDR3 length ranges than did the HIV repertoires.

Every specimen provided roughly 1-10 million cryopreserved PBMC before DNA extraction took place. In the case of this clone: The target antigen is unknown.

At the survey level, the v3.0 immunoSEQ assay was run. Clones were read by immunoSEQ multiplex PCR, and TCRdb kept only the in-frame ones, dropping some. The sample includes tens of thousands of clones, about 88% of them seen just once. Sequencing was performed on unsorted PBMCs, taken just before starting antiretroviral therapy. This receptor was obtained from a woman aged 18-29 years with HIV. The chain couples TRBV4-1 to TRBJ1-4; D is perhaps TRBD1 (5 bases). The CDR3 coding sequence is TGCGCCAGCAGCGACAGTGCAACTAATGAAAAACTGTTTTTT. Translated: CASSDSATNEKLFF.